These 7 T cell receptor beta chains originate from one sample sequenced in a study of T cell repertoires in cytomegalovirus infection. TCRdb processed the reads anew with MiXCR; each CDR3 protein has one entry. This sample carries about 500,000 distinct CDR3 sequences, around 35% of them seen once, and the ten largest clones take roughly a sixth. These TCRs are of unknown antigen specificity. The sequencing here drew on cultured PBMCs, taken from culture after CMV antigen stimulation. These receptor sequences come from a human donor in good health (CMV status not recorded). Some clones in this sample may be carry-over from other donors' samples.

The CDR3, as DNA: TGTGCCACCAGCAGAGTCACAGATACGCAGTATTTT. It yields the protein CATSRVTDTQYF. V gene TRBV15 combines with J gene TRBJ2-3; D unresolved. The CDR3 totals 12 residues. Germline CDR1 reads LNHNV; CDR2 reads YYDKDF (reference sequence). V gave up 1 base and J gave up 2 bases, with 1 base separating them. The variable domain in full, completed from reference TRBV15 and TRBJ2-3, reads DAMVIQNPRYQVTQFGKPVTLSCSQTLNHNVMYWYQQKSSQAPKLLFHYYDKDFNNEADTPDNFQSRRPNTSFCFLDIRSPGLGDTAMYLCATSRVTDTQYFGPGTRLTVL.

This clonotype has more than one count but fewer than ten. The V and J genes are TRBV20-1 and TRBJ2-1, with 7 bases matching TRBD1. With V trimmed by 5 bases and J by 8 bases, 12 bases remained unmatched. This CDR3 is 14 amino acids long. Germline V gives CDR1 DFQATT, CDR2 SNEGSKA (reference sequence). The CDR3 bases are TGCAGTGCTCGGATGACAGGGTGGTTCGATGAGCAGTTCTTC. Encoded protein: CSARMTGWFDEQFF.

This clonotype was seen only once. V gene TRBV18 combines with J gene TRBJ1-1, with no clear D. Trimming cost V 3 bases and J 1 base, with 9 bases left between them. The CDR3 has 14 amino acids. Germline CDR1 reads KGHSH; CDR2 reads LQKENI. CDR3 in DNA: TGTGCCAGCTCACCCGGACCAACGAACACTGAAGCTTTCTTT. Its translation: CASSPGPTNTEAFF. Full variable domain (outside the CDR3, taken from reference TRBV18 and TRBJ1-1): NAGVMQNPRHLVRRRGQEARLRCSPMKGHSHVYWYRQLPEEGLKFMVYLQKENIIDESGMPKERFSAEFPKEGPSILRIQQVVRGDSAAYFCASSPGPTNTEAFFGQGTRLTVV.

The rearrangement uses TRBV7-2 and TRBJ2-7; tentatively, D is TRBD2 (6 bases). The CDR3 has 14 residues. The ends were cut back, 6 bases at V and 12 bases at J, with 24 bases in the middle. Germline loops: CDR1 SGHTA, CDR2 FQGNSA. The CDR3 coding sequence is TGTGCCAGCAGTCTGGACTCTCGGCAGCGGGTCTGGTACTTC. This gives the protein CASSLDSRQRVWYF.

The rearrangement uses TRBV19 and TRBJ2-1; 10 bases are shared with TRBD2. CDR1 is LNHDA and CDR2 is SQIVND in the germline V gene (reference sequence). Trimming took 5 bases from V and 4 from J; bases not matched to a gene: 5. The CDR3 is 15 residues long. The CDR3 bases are TGTGCCAGTAGTCTGACTAGCGGGTATTACAATGAGCAGTTCTTC. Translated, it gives CASSLTSGYYNEQFF.

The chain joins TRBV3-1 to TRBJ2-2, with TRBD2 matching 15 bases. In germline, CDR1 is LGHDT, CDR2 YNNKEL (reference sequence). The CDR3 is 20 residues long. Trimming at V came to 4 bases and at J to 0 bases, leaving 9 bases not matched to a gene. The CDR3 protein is CASSPLGLAGGPANTGELFF. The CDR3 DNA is TGTGCCAGCAGCCCCCTCGGACTAGCGGGAGGGCCCGCGAACACCGGGGAGCTGTTTTTT.

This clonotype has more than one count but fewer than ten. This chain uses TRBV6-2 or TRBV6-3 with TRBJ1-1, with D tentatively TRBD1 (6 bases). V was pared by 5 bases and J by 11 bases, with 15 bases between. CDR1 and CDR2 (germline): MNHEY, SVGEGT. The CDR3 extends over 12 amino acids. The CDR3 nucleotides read TGTGCCAGCAGTAGCACAGGGAGTGTCGCTTTCTTT. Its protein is CASSSTGSVAFF.